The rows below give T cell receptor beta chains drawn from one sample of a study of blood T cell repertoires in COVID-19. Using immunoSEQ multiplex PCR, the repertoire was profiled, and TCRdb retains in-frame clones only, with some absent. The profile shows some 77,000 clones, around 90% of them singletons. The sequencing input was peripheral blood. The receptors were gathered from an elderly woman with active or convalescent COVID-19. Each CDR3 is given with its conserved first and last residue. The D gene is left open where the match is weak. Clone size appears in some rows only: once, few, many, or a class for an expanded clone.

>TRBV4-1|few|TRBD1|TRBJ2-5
TGCGCCAGCAGCCAGGGACAGGGGGCAGGGGAGACCCAGTACTTC
CASSQGQGAGETQYF
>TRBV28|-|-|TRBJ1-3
TGTGCCAGCAGTTTCTGGGGGCCCTCTGGAAACACCATATATTTT
CASSFWGPSGNTIYF
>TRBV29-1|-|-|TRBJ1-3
TGCAGCGTTGTCTTGGGAAACACCATATATTTT
CSVVLGNTIYF
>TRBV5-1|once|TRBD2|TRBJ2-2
TGCGCCAGCAGCTTCCCGGGAGGGCCCGGGGAGCTGTTTTTT
CASSFPGGPGELFF
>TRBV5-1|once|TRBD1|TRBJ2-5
TGCGCCAGCAGCAATCAGGGACAGATAGTACAAGAGACCCAGTACTTC
CASSNQGQIVQETQYF
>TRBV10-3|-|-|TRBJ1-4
TGTGCCATCAGTGAGTCAGGACAGACAACTAATGAAAAACTGTTTTTT
CAISESGQTTNEKLFF
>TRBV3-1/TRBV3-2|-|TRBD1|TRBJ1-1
TGTGCCAGCAGCCAAGCGACAGGGAGAGGTTTGGCTTTCTTT
CASSQATGRGLAFF
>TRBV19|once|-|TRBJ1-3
TGTGCAGCAGCTCAGGTCCCCCGCCGGCCTGGAAACACCATATATTTT
CAAAQVPRRPGNTIYF
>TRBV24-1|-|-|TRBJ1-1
TGTGCCACCACGTCCGGGCGGCAGGGTTATTCTGAAGCTTTCTTT
CATTSGRQGYSEAFF
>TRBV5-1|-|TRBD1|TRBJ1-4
TGCGCCAGCAGCGCCGGACAGGGTTCGGGAAAACTGTTTTTT
CASSAGQGSGKLFF
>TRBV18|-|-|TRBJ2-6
TGTGCCAGCTCACCACCCCCCCACTCTGGGGCCAACGTCCTGACTTTC
CASSPPPHSGANVLTF
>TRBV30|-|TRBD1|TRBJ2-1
TGTGCCTGGAGTGTCGACAGGGGGCATGAGCAGTTCTTC
CAWSVDRGHEQFF
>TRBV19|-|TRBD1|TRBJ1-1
TGTGCCAGTAGTATGCGACAGGGAGGAACTGAAGCTTTCTTT
CASSMRQGGTEAFF
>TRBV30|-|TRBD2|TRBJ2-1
TGTGCCTGGAGTCCCCCCAACGGGAGGCATGAGCAGTTCTTC
CAWSPPNGRHEQFF
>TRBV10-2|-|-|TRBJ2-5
TGCGCCAGCAGTGGGGGCGTACAAGAGACCCAGTACTTC
CASSGGVQETQYF
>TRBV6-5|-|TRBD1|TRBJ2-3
TGTGCCAGCAGGGTGACAGGGAGCACAGATACGCAGTATTTT
CASRVTGSTDTQYF
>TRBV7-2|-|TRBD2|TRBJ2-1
TGTGCCAGCAGCCGCGGGAGGGCCGGGGGCAATGAGCAGTTCTTC
CASSRGRAGGNEQFF
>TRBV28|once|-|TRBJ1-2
TGTGCCAGCAGGGAGGGGAACTATGGCTACACCTTC
CASREGNYGYTF
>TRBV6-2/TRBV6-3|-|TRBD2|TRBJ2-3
TGTGCCAGCACCCCCGGGAGGGCCATCGGAGGGGATACGCAGTATTTT
CASTPGRAIGGDTQYF
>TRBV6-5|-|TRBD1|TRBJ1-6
TGTGCCAGCAGTTACAGGGGACAGGGTTCACCCCTCCACTTT
CASSYRGQGSPLHF
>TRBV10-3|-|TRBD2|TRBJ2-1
TGTGCCATCAGTCCCGGGACTAGCGGGACCTACAATGAGCAGTTCTTC
CAISPGTSGTYNEQFF
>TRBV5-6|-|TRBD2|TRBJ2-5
TGTGCCAGCAGCTTGGTCTTACGTCTGCGGGAGGGCCGGGAGACCCAGTACTTC
CASSLVLRLREGRETQYF
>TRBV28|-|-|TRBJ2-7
TGTGCCAGCAGTCTACCCCCCAGGGGCTACGAGCAGTACTTC
CASSLPPRGYEQYF
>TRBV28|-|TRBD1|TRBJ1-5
TGTGCCAGCAGTTTGTCGGGACAGGGGGATAGCAATCAGCCCCAGCATTTT
CASSLSGQGDSNQPQHF
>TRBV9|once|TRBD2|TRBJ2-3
TGTGCCAGCAATAATGGCGGGAGCGCAGATACGCAGTATTTT
CASNNGGSADTQYF
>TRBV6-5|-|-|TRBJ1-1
TGTGCCAGCAGTTATTACGGTGAAGCTTTCTTT
CASSYYGEAFF
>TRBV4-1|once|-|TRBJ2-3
TGCGCCAGCAGCCCCCAGAGGGGCACAGATACGCAGTATTTT
CASSPQRGTDTQYF
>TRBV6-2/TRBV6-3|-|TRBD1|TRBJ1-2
TGTGCCAGCAGCCGACAGGGCAACTATGGCTACACCTTC
CASSRQGNYGYTF
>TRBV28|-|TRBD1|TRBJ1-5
TGTGCCAGCAGGTCCGGGACAGGGGGATCTTGGCAGCCCCAGCATTTT
CASRSGTGGSWQPQHF
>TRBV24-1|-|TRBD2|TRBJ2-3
TGTGCCACCAGTGAAACCCCTGGTAGCGGGATGCGGGATACGCAGTATTTT
CATSETPGSGMRDTQYF
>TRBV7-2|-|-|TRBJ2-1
TGTGCCAGCAGCTTAGGGGACTGGACCCTCGGTACGTTCTTC
CASSLGDWTLGTFF
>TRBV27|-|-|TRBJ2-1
TGTGCCAGCAGGTCTAGACCCTCCTACAATGAGCAGTTCTTC
CASRSRPSYNEQFF
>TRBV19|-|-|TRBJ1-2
TGTGCCAGTAGTATCCAGGGGAACTATGGCTACACCTTC
CASSIQGNYGYTF
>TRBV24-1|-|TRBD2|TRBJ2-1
TGTGCCACCAGGGGGGCCAGCGCGGGAGGGTACAATGAGCAGTTCTTC
CATRGASAGGYNEQFF
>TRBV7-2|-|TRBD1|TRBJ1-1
TGTGCCAGCAGTCAACAGGGGGGTACTGAAGCTTTCTTT
CASSQQGGTEAFF
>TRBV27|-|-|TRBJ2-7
TGTGCCAGCAGTTTATCAGCAGGGCCCTACGAGCAGTACTTC
CASSLSAGPYEQYF
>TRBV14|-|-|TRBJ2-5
TGTGCCAGCAGCCAGGGACTGGCCGGACAAGAGACCCAGTACTTC
CASSQGLAGQETQYF
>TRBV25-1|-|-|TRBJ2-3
TGTGCCAGCAGTGAACCAGCGGAGGGCACAGATACGCAGTATTTT
CASSEPAEGTDTQYF
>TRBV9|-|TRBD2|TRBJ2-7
TGTGCCAGCAGCGTTGGTTTAGGGGGACTAGCGGCCGACTACGAGCAGTACTTC
CASSVGLGGLAADYEQYF
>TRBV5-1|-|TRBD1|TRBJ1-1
TGCGCCAGCAGGGCAGGGGGCTGGGTCACTGAAGCTTTCTTT
CASRAGGWVTEAFF
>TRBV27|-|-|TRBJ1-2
TGTGCCAGCAGTTTATCGAGGAACTATGGCTACACCTTC
CASSLSRNYGYTF
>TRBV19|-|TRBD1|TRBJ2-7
TGTGCCAGTAGGGGGACAGGGGGGCGCTCCTACGAGCAGTACTTC
CASRGTGGRSYEQYF
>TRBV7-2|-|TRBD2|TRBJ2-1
TGTGCCAGCAGCTTAGGGACTAGCGCGGGTGAGCAGTTCTTC
CASSLGTSAGEQFF
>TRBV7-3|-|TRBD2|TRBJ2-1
TGTGCCAGCAGCCCTAGCGGAGACTCCTACAATGAGCAGTTCTTC
CASSPSGDSYNEQFF
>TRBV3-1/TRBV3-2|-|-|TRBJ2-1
TGTGCCAGCAGCTCACGTGGGCTTTGGGAGCAGTTCTTC
CASSSRGLWEQFF
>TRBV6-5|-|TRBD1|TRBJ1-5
TGTGCCAGCAGGAGACAGGGCAATAGCAATCAGCCCCAGCATTTT
CASRRQGNSNQPQHF
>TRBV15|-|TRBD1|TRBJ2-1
TGTGCCACCATGGACGGACAGGGAGGTTGGAATGAGCAGTTCTTC
CATMDGQGGWNEQFF
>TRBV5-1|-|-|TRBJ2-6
TGCGCCAGCAGCTTGTCAGAGCTGACGGTAGCCTCTGGGGCCAACGTCCTGACTTTC
CASSLSELTVASGANVLTF